Here is one T cell receptor beta chain with its context. The data are from a study of blood T cell repertoires in COVID-19. Whole-study context: The United States, Italy and Spain supplied acute and convalescent COVID-19 samples. PBMCs, B-cell-depleted T cells, or T cells provided the cDNA or gDNA that made up the material.

The CDR3 is 15 residues long. J lost 3 bases, V lost 3 bases, and 6 bases had no gene match. CDR1 SGHAT and CDR2 FQNNGV come from the germline V gene. Clones were sequenced by immunoSEQ multiplex PCR, and TCRdb holds only the in-frame ones, with some missing. The table includes 150,000 or so clones, around two thirds detected once. Sequenced input: peripheral blood. The chain joins TRBV11-2 to TRBJ1-2; 8 nucleotides match TRBD1. The clonotype comes from a woman older than 75 with acute or convalescent COVID-19. The CDR3, as DNA: TGTGCCAGCAGCTTCGGACAGGGAACCGACTATGGCTACACCTTC. The encoded protein is CASSFGQGTDYGYTF. The variable domain in full, completed from reference TRBV11-2 and TRBJ1-2, reads EAGVAQSPRYKIIEKRQSVAFWCNPISGHATLYWYQQILGQGPKLLIQFQNNGVVDDSQLPKDRFSAERLKGVDSTLKIQPAKLEDSAVYLCASSFGQGTDYGYTFGSGTRLTVV.